This entry is about one TCR beta chain. These data are taken from a study of blood T cell repertoires in COVID-19. Across the whole study: T cells, B-cell-depleted T cells, or PBMCs supplied cDNA or gDNA.

Germline CDR1 reads LGHDT; CDR2 reads YNNKEL (reference sequence). The CDR3 runs to 17 residues. Trimming took 8 bases from V and 2 from J; bases not matched to a gene: 11. Sequencing used immunoSEQ multiplex PCR; TCRdb keeps in-frame clones, though not all of them. The data hold about 190,000 clones, with around four fifths observed a single time. The rearrangement uses TRBV3-1 (or the pseudogene TRBV3-2) and TRBJ2-6, with 8 bases aligning to TRBD1. The receptor's source is a woman aged 40 to 49 with acute or convalescent COVID-19. Sequencing input: peripheral blood. The CDR3 DNA sequence: TGTGCCAGCTCCCGAGGACAGGGCTCTCCTGGGGCCAACGTCCTGACTTTC. This translates into CASSRGQGSPGANVLTF.